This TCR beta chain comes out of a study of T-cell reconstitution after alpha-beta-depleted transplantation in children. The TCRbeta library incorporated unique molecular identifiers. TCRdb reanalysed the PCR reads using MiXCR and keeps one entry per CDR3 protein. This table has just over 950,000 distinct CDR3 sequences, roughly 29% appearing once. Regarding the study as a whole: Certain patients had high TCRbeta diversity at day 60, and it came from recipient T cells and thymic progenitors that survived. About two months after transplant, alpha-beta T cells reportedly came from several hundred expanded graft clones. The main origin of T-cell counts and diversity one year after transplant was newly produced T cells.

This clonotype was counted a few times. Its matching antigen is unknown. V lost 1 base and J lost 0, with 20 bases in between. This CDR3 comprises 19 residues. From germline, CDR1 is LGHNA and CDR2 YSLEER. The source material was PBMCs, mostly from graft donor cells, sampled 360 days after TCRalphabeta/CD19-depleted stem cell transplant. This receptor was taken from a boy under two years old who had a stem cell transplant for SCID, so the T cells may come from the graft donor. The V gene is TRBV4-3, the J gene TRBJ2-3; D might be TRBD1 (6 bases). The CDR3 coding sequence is TGCGCCAGCAGCCAAGGATTCGTTCGGACAGACACTAGCACAGATACGCAGTATTTT. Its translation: CASSQGFVRTDTSTDTQYF.